These T cell receptor beta chains were read from a single sample in a study of CD8 T cells in ankylosing spondylitis. TCRdb recomputed calls from the 5' RACE reads with MiXCR, one row per CDR3 protein. The sample includes roughly 400,000 distinct CDR3 sequences, 20% to 25% of them seen just once. Source material: blood, either unsorted or a sorted T cell fraction (not recorded which). The receptors originated from a male donor with ankylosing spondylitis. Each CDR3 is given with its conserved first and last residue. The D gene is left open where the match is weak. The listing skips clone size in some rows; elsewhere it reads once, few, many or a size class.

D,J,size,V,length,CDR3,DNA
NA,TRBJ1-6,many,TRBV7-2,14,CASSLDGYNSPLHF,TGCGCCAGCAGCTTGGACGGTTATAATTCACCCCTCCACTTT
TRBD2,TRBJ2-1,NA,TRBV24-1,15,CATSRGLAGYNEQFF,TGTGCCACCAGTAGGGGACTAGCGGGATACAATGAGCAGTTCTTC
TRBD1,TRBJ1-5,NA,TRBV20-1,17,CSARPLGTGGSNQPQHF,TGCAGTGCTAGACCCTTAGGGACAGGGGGAAGCAATCAGCCCCAGCATTTT
NA,TRBJ1-2,NA,TRBV29-1,11,CSVEGPYGYTF,TGCAGCGTTGAAGGACCTTATGGCTACACCTTC
NA,TRBJ2-2,few,TRBV27,16,CASSLSGQAYTGELFF,TGTGCCAGCAGTTTATCCGGGCAGGCTTACACCGGGGAGCTGTTTTTT
NA,TRBJ2-5,NA,TRBV12-2,17,CASRLAGTSGMGETQYF,TGTGCAAGTCGCTTAGCTGGGACTAGCGGGATGGGAGAGACCCAGTACTTC
NA,TRBJ2-3,NA,TRBV20-1,12,CSARDQGDTQYF,TGCAGTGCTAGAGATCAGGGAGATACGCAGTATTTT
NA,TRBJ2-1,NA,TRBV29-1,12,CSVEDLVKGQFF,TGCAGCGTTGAAGATCTGGTCAAGGGGCAGTTCTTC
TRBD1,TRBJ1-4,few,TRBV7-9,15,CASADRTGENEKLFF,TGTGCCAGCGCCGACCGGACAGGGGAGAATGAAAAACTGTTTTTT
TRBD2,TRBJ2-6,NA,TRBV11-3,14,CASSLTSGSNVLTF,TGTGCCAGCAGCTTAACTAGCGGATCCAACGTCCTGACTTTC
NA,TRBJ2-1,many,TRBV20-1,12,CSARVAWNEQFF,TGCAGTGCTAGAGTCGCGTGGAATGAGCAGTTCTTC
NA,TRBJ2-4,many,TRBV3-1,15,CASSQAASLGNIQYF,TGTGCCAGCAGCCAAGCGGCAAGCCTGGGAAACATTCAGTACTTC
TRBD2,TRBJ2-7,few,TRBV6-2/TRBV6-3,14,CASQRLAGDYEQYF,TGTGCCAGCCAAAGACTAGCGGGGGACTACGAGCAGTACTTC
NA,TRBJ1-4,NA,TRBV6-2/TRBV6-3,18,CASSYPTDRASTNEKLFF,TGTGCCAGCAGTTACCCGACGGACCGAGCTTCAACTAATGAAAAACTGTTTTTT
NA,TRBJ1-6,few,TRBV20-1,13,CSARAPASPSLHF,TGCAGTGCTAGAGCCCCGGCCAGTCCATCCCTCCACTTT
TRBD1,TRBJ1-5,NA,TRBV5-6,15,CASSRTGMGNQPQHF,TGTGCCAGCAGCCGGACAGGGATGGGCAATCAGCCCCAGCATTTT
NA,TRBJ1-1,few,TRBV5-1,14,CASSLSPADTEAFF,TGCGCCAGCAGCTTGTCCCCCGCGGACACTGAAGCTTTCTTT
NA,TRBJ2-5,NA,TRBV4-3,15,CASSQGNRLQETQYF,TGCGCCAGCAGCCAAGGAAACAGGCTCCAAGAGACCCAGTACTTC
NA,TRBJ2-5,NA,TRBV7-3,13,CASSFSREETQYF,TGTGCCAGCAGCTTTTCCAGGGAAGAGACCCAGTACTTC
NA,TRBJ2-7,NA,TRBV7-9,15,CASSPRGTVPYEQYF,TGTGCCAGCAGCCCCCGTGGGACCGTACCCTACGAGCAGTACTTC
NA,TRBJ2-1,NA,TRBV4-2,16,CASSQGIGEAYNEQFF,TGTGCCAGCAGCCAAGGGATTGGGGAAGCCTACAATGAGCAGTTCTTC
NA,TRBJ2-1,few,TRBV10-3,14,CAISETPYNYEQFF,TGTGCCATCAGTGAGACCCCATATAACTATGAGCAGTTCTTC
NA,TRBJ2-6,NA,TRBV24-1,16,CATSDRLNSGANVLTF,TGTGCCACCAGTGATCGCCTGAACTCTGGGGCCAACGTCCTGACTTTC
NA,TRBJ1-2,few,TRBV3-1,14,CASSFTHGRLGYTF,TGTGCCAGCAGCTTCACCCATGGGCGGTTGGGCTACACCTTC
NA,TRBJ1-2,NA,TRBV24-1,14,CATSGTAASYGYTF,TGTGCCACCAGTGGGACAGCGGCGAGCTATGGCTACACCTTC
NA,TRBJ2-7,NA,TRBV28,15,CASSFSLGGRDEQYF,TGTGCCAGCAGTTTCAGTCTGGGGGGCCGGGACGAGCAGTACTTC
NA,TRBJ2-1,few,TRBV20-1,14,CSAPLPGAYNEQFF,TGCAGTGCTCCCCTCCCGGGAGCCTACAATGAGCAGTTCTTC
NA,TRBJ1-3,NA,TRBV11-2,17,CASSLVVRTYSGNTIYF,TGTGCCAGCAGCTTAGTGGTACGGACTTACTCTGGAAACACCATATATTTT
NA,TRBJ1-6,few,TRBV6-5,12,CASSTYNSPLHF,TGTGCCAGCAGTACTTATAATTCACCCCTCCACTTT
TRBD2,TRBJ2-1,few,TRBV11-2,15,CASSPRRLAGNEQFF,TGTGCCAGCAGCCCCCGAAGACTAGCGGGTAATGAGCAGTTCTTC
NA,TRBJ2-1,NA,TRBV5-1,17,CASSSGLEGVMVGEQFF,TGCGCCAGCAGTAGTGGACTAGAGGGGGTAATGGTCGGTGAGCAGTTCTTC
NA,TRBJ2-1,NA,TRBV4-2,17,CASSPRRRDLPYNEQFF,TGTGCCAGCAGCCCACGGCGCCGGGACCTACCCTACAATGAGCAGTTCTTC
NA,TRBJ2-7,NA,TRBV4-2,15,CASSQRGGGSHEQYF,TGTGCCAGCAGCCAAAGGGGAGGAGGGAGCCACGAGCAGTACTTC
NA,TRBJ2-3,NA,TRBV20-1,15,CSATLRGGGTDTQYF,TGCAGTGCTACCCTAAGGGGAGGTGGCACAGATACGCAGTATTTT
TRBD2,TRBJ2-1,NA,TRBV5-1,15,CASGGLAGGHNEQFF,TGCGCCAGCGGGGGATTAGCGGGAGGTCACAATGAGCAGTTCTTC